This T cell receptor beta chain was identified in a study of T cells after posttransplantation cyclophosphamide. Busulfan-fludarabine conditioning, marrow transplant, and cyclophosphamide on days +3 and +4 were administered. CDR3 length: 16 residues. The V segment lost 3 bases and the J segment 4 bases; nucleotides outside the gene matches: 4. Germline V CDR1 and CDR2: SGDLS, YYNGEE. The method was immunoSEQ multiplex PCR; TCRdb's version includes in-frame clones alone and lacks a portion of them. The table includes some 10,000 clones, about four fifths detected once. This specimen was PBMCs, taken after allogeneic stem cell transplant with posttransplant cyclophosphamide. This chain joins TRBV9 and TRBJ2-3; TRBD2 matches 14 bases. This TCR came from a female patient aged 45 to 65 who received an allogeneic stem cell transplant from a related donor, was CMV-positive, and had no GVHD. Some of the T cells may derive from the graft donor. The CDR3 nucleotides read TGTGCCAGCAGCGAAAGACTAGCGGGGGGGCCAGATACGCAGTATTTT. This gives the protein CASSERLAGGPDTQYF. The full variable domain, rest sourced from reference TRBV9 and TRBJ2-3, is DSGVTQTPKHLITATGQRVTLRCSPRSGDLSVYWYQQSLDQGLQFLIQYYNGEERAKGNILERFSAQQFPDLHSELNLSSLELGDSALYFCASSERLAGGPDTQYFGPGTRLTVL.